Following are 7 T cell receptor beta chains from one sample sequenced in a study of cytotoxic CD8 clonotypes in ibrutinib-treated CLL. Repertoires were generated with immunoSEQ multiplex PCR, while TCRdb's copy carries only in-frame clones and drops some. The sample includes about 160,000 clones, 70% to 90% of them seen just once. The sequencing here drew on PBMCs, taken at disease progression, from a patient treated with ibrutinib. The source is a human donor with chronic lymphocytic leukemia.

In regard to this clone: The identical CDR3 is also encoded by other nucleotide sequences in the sample. The rearrangement links TRBV6-5 to TRBJ1-1; D is unclear. Germline V gives CDR1 MNHEY, CDR2 SVGAGI. The CDR3 consists of 13 residues. Deletions cut 2 bases from V and 2 bases from J, with 6 bases between. The CDR3 protein is CASSYGRNTEAFF. The CDR3 nucleotides read TGTGCCAGCAGTTACGGACGAAACACTGAAGCTTTCTTT.

This chain connects TRBV2 to TRBJ1-2, with D perhaps matching TRBD1 (5 bases). Deletions cut 7 bases from V and 4 bases from J, with 19 bases between. This CDR3 contains 15 residues. Germline CDR1 reads SNHLY; CDR2 reads FYNNEI. The CDR3 loop reads CASTALEVGGYGYTF. DNA of the CDR3: TGTGCCAGCACCGCGCTGGAGGTGGGGGGCTATGGCTACACCTTC.

This clone appeared a single time. This rearrangement joins TRBV28 to TRBJ2-7; D not resolved. V lost 3 bases and J lost 1, with 7 bases in between. Germline V gene lookup returns CDR1 MDHEN and CDR2 SYDVKM. This CDR3 is built from 13 residues. The CDR3 here is CASSFSQSYEQYF. The CDR3 DNA sequence: TGTGCCAGCAGTTTTTCGCAATCCTACGAGCAGTACTTC. The entire variable domain, with the rest obtained from reference TRBV28 and TRBJ2-7, is as follows: DVKVTQSSRYLVKRTGEKVFLECVQDMDHENMFWYRQDPGLGLRLIYFSYDVKMKEKGDIPEGYSVSREKKERFSLILESASTNQTSMYLCASSFSQSYEQYFGPGTRLTVT.

The rearrangement joins TRBV7-9 to TRBJ2-5, with 7 bases matching TRBD2. After removal of 5 bases from V and 5 bases from J, the junction contained 20 bases not matched to a gene. The CDR3 is made up of 18 amino acids. The germline CDR1 and CDR2 sequences are SEHNR and FQNEAQ (reference sequence). The CDR3 loop is CASSPSFGGRSGRETQYF. The CDR3 DNA reads as TGTGCCAGCAGCCCCTCTTTCGGCGGGAGATCAGGGAGGGAGACCCAGTACTTC.

The chain couples TRBV5-5 to TRBJ1-4; no reliable D call. V was pared by 0 bases and J by 5 bases, with 11 bases between. This CDR3 spans 15 amino acids. Germline values: CDR1 SGHKS, CDR2 YYEKEE (reference sequence). The CDR3 sequence is CASSLDFLTNEKLFF. The CDR3 DNA sequence: TGTGCCAGCAGCTTGGACTTTTTGACAAATGAAAAACTGTTTTTT.

The rearrangement links TRBV6-5 to TRBJ2-4, with D possibly matching TRBD1 (6 bases). Germline assignment: CDR1 MNHEY and CDR2 SVGAGI. The germline V and J ends were trimmed by 2 bases and 2 bases, with 10 bases remaining between them. There are 15 residues in the CDR3. CDR3 bases: TGTGCCAGCAGTTACACAGGGTTCACCAAAAACATTCAGTACTTC. Its protein product is CASSYTGFTKNIQYF.

The genes are TRBV7-9 and TRBJ1-1, with D tentatively TRBD1 (5 bases). Trimming took off 1 base at V and 4 bases at J, with 13 bases between the two ends. The CDR3 extends over 15 amino acids. Germline CDR1 reads SEHNR; CDR2 reads FQNEAQ (reference sequence). The chain's CDR3 is CASSLGGFGGTEAFF. CDR3 sequence (DNA): TGTGCCAGCAGCTTAGGCGGTTTTGGGGGCACTGAAGCTTTCTTT.